This T cell receptor beta chain was retrieved from a study of T-cell reconstitution after alpha-beta-depleted transplantation in children. This clonotype was picked up a small number of times. V trimming: 6 bases; J trimming: 0 bases; junction bases outside the gene matches: 5. The CDR3 is 14 residues long. Germline CDR1 PRHDT, CDR2 FYEKMQ (reference sequence). The TCRbeta library was prepared with unique molecular identifiers. One entry per CDR3 protein, called by TCRdb with MiXCR from the PCR reads. The table includes 150,000 to 250,000 distinct CDR3 sequences, approximately 6.8% detected once. This specimen was PBMCs, taken before TCRalphabeta/CD19-depleted stem cell transplant. The chain employs TRBV13 and TRBJ2-7; 7 positions match TRBD1. The source of this sequence is a girl under two years old with combined immunodeficiency, due to receive a stem cell transplant. The CDR3, as DNA: TGTGCCAGCAGACCCAGGGGGAGCTCCTACGAGCAGTACTTC. Translating it yields CASRPRGSSYEQYF.